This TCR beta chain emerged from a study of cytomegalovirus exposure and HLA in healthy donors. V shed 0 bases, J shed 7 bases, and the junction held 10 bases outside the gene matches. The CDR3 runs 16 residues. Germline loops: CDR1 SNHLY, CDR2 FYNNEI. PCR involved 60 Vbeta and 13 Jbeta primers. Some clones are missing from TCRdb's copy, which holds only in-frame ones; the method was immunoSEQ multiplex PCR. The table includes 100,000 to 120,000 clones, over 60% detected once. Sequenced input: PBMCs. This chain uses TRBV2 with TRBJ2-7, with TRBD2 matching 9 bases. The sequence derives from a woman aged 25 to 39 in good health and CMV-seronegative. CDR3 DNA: TGTGCCAGCAGTGAAGCGACCGGGACTAGCAGAACAGAGCAGTACTTC. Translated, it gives CASSEATGTSRTEQYF.